This T cell receptor (beta chain) was captured by sequencing in a study of blood T cell repertoires in COVID-19. Those enrolled, adults aged roughly 18 to 100 years, came from some 25 US areas. Cohort placement rested on clinical history that participants reported themselves. Trimming pared 5 bases from V and 4 bases from J, leaving 18 bases between. CDR1 is SGHVS and CDR2 is FQNEAQ in the germline V gene. The length of the CDR3 is 16 residues. As handled by the study authors: Estimates of nucleated cell counts were drawn from the amplification of reference gene primers. The method was immunoSEQ multiplex PCR; TCRdb's version includes in-frame clones alone and lacks a portion of them. V, J and clone size derive from that table, while D and trimming were established from the DNA sequence. There are 150,000 to 200,000 clones in the sample; around three quarters occur only once, and around 16% lies in the top ten.

The receptor comes from a woman between 45 and 60 years old with acute COVID-19. Input material: PBMCs or T cells enriched from blood (not recorded which). The chain combines TRBV7-8 with TRBJ1-3; D possibly corresponds to TRBD1 (6 bases). CDR3 amino acids: CASSPNRVSTGNTIYF. CDR3 DNA: TGTGCCAGCAGCCCAAACAGGGTATCGACCGGAAACACCATATATTTT. The whole variable domain, remainder taken from reference TRBV7-8 and TRBJ1-3, is GAGVSQSPRYKVAKRGQDVALRCDPISGHVSLFWYQQALGQGPEFLTYFQNEAQLDKSGLPSDRFFAERPEGSVSTLKIQRTQQEDSAVYLCASSPNRVSTGNTIYFGEGSWLTVV.